The 25 T cell receptor beta chains in this list originate from one sample, sequenced in a study of blood T cell repertoires in COVID-19. Repertoires were generated with immunoSEQ multiplex PCR, while TCRdb's copy carries only in-frame clones and drops some. Here the sample spans 250,000 to 350,000 clones, about 92% being singletons. The sample was PBMCs or T cells enriched from blood (not recorded which). These receptors were obtained from a young woman who had recovered from COVID-19.

This clone was observed a few times. This rearrangement joins TRBV4-2 to TRBJ2-1; the match to TRBD2 covers 7 bases. Germline values: CDR1 LGHNA, CDR2 YNFKEQ. Unmatched junction bases numbered 9, after V lost 0 bases and J lost 7 bases. The CDR3 sequence is 16 residues long. Here the CDR3 reads CASSQDPGGSWNEQFF. CDR3 DNA sequence: TGTGCCAGCAGCCAAGACCCCGGGGGGAGTTGGAATGAGCAGTTCTTC.

V usage is TRBV9 and J usage is TRBJ1-4; D ambiguous. The CDR3 runs 14 residues. Germline CDR1 and CDR2: SGDLS and YYNGEE. V dropped 4 bases and J dropped 5 bases, with 12 bases sitting between them. CDR3 residues: CASSPSVSNEKLFF. Written as DNA, the CDR3 is TGTGCCAGCAGCCCGTCGGTGTCCAATGAAAAACTGTTTTTT. The whole variable domain, filled in from reference TRBV9 and TRBJ1-4, reads DSGVTQTPKHLITATGQRVTLRCSPRSGDLSVYWYQQSLDQGLQFLIQYYNGEERAKGNILERFSAQQFPDLHSELNLSSLELGDSALYFCASSPSVSNEKLFFGSGTQLSVL.

The rearrangement uses TRBV18 and TRBJ2-5; a weak D match, TRBD1 (5 bases). Germline CDR1 reads KGHSH; CDR2 reads LQKENI. This CDR3 contains 14 residues. The V end was cut by 6 bases, the J end by 2 bases, with 13 bases between. CDR3 sequence: CASSYRSSQETQYF. The CDR3 region has the DNA TGTGCCAGCTCGTACAGGTCATCGCAAGAGACCCAGTACTTC.

The chain recombines TRBV3-1 (or the pseudogene TRBV3-2) with TRBJ2-3, with D possibly being TRBD2 (6 bases). The germline V gene encodes CDR1 LGHDT and CDR2 YNNKEL (reference sequence). V lost 6 bases, J lost 1 base, and 17 bases lay in between. The CDR3 is 16 amino acids. The CDR3 protein is CASSSRSGVGTDTQYF. The CDR3 DNA reads TGTGCCAGCAGTTCGAGGTCGGGGGTCGGCACAGATACGCAGTATTTT.

The V and J genes are TRBV9 and TRBJ1-2; no reliable D call. V lost 6 bases to trimming and J lost 5 bases, with 14 bases between them. Per the germline V gene, CDR1 is SGDLS and CDR2 is YYNGEE. The CDR3 contains 13 residues. In nucleotides, the CDR3 is TGTGCCAGCACCGGTGACACTGTATATGGCTACACCTTC. Its translation is CASTGDTVYGYTF.

The rearrangement uses TRBV6-4 and TRBJ1-1; D not certain. Trimming took off 3 bases at V and 0 bases at J, with 14 bases between the two ends. This CDR3 has 16 residues. Germline V gene data show CDR1 as MRHNA and CDR2 as SNTAGT. CDR3 in DNA: TGTGCCAGCAGTGAAGAGGGCAAAGCACTGAACACTGAAGCTTTCTTT. Translated: CASSEEGKALNTEAFF.

V and J are TRBV18 and TRBJ1-1; TRBD1 matches at 9 bases. The CDR3 contains 17 residues. CDR1 is KGHSH, CDR2 LQKENI, per germline. Trimming cost V 2 bases and J 5 bases; bases outside gene matches: 12. The CDR3 is CASSPGTGKSVGTEAFF. DNA for the CDR3: TGTGCCAGCTCACCAGGGACAGGGAAAAGTGTGGGGACTGAAGCTTTCTTT.

This clone occurred once. The rearrangement uses TRBV18 and TRBJ2-3; D is undetermined. Germline loops: CDR1 KGHSH, CDR2 LQKENI. There are 14 residues in the CDR3. Between the trimmed V and J ends, which lost 6 bases and 1 base, there was a span of 11 bases. The CDR3 nucleotides read TGTGCCAGCTCCCGTGTCGCGCGCACAGATACGCAGTATTTT. It is translated as CASSRVARTDTQYF.

The chain joins TRBV7-2 to TRBJ2-5, with TRBD2 identical over 9 bases. V trimming: 2 bases; J trimming: 5 bases; junction bases outside the gene matches: 6. The CDR3 length is 15 residues. The germline V gene encodes CDR1 SGHTA and CDR2 FQGNSA. The CDR3 is CASSLLNSGGETQYF. The CDR3, as DNA: TGTGCCAGCAGCTTACTGAATAGCGGGGGTGAGACCCAGTACTTC.

The V call is TRBV19, the J call TRBJ2-7; TRBD1 aligns across 10 bases. J lost 2 bases, V lost 6 bases, and 7 bases had no gene match. The length of the CDR3 is 15 residues. Germline V lookup: CDR1 LNHDA, CDR2 SQIVND (reference sequence). The chain's CDR3 is CASSHPGQGTYEQYF. The DNA for the CDR3 is TGTGCCAGTAGCCACCCGGGACAGGGGACCTACGAGCAGTACTTC.

The J gene is TRBJ2-7, the V gene TRBV21-1; no check of the table's D call, TRBD1, against the DNA was made. TRBV21-1 is designated a pseudogene. CDR3 size: 18 residues. The CDR3 bases are TGTGCCAGCAGCAAAACCCAACGAGGGGGCAGGGGGTTCCACGAGCAGTACTTC. Its translation: CASSKTQRGGRGFHEQYF.

This chain uses TRBV20-1 with TRBJ2-7, with TRBD2 identical over 7 bases. This CDR3 has 17 residues. CDR1 is DFQATT, CDR2 SNEGSKA, per germline (reference sequence). The V segment lost 3 bases and the J segment 1 base; nucleotides outside the gene matches: 15. The CDR3 sequence is CSASRIWGERGSYEQYF. The DNA of the CDR3 is TGCAGTGCTAGTAGAATTTGGGGAGAGCGGGGATCCTACGAGCAGTACTTC.

This clone turned up a few times. The chain combines TRBV6-1 with TRBJ1-5; TRBD1 is a possible D gene (6 bases). With 3 bases removed from V and 5 bases from J, the gap between germline ends came to 8 bases. Germline V CDR1 and CDR2: MNHNS, SASEGT. This CDR3 is 13 amino acids long. The CDR3 DNA sequence: TGTGCCAGCAGTGAGACAGGCTATCAGCCCCAGCATTTT. Translation: CASSETGYQPQHF.

The chain joins TRBV7-2 to TRBJ1-2, with 10 bases aligning to TRBD1. Germline trimming cut 1 base from V and 6 bases from J; bases unmatched to any gene: 5. The CDR3 has 15 amino acids. Germline CDR1 is SGHTA and CDR2 is FQGNSA. CDR3 in DNA: TGTGCCAGCAGCTTAGGGGGACAGGGGAGGGATGGCTACACCTTC. Amino acid sequence: CASSLGGQGRDGYTF.

The V gene is TRBV19, the J gene TRBJ2-7, with 10 bases fitting TRBD2. V lost 7 bases to trimming and J lost 5 bases; unmatched junction nucleotides: 8. The CDR3 contains 14 residues. The V gene's germline CDR1 is LNHDA and CDR2 SQIVND (reference sequence). The CDR3 spells CASKSSGGWDEQYF. The CDR3 DNA follows: TGTGCCAGTAAGTCTAGCGGGGGTTGGGACGAGCAGTACTTC.

The rearrangement joins TRBV7-3 to TRBJ2-2; D unresolved. There are 11 residues in the CDR3. Germline V lookup: CDR1 SGHTA, CDR2 FQGTGA. The V end lost 2 bases, the J end lost 8 bases, and 3 bases lay between the germline ends. The CDR3 DNA is TGTGCCAGCAGCTTATCTGGGGAGCTGTTTTTT. Translated, it gives CASSLSGELFF.

The chain recombines TRBV18 with TRBJ1-2, with D possibly matching TRBD1 (6 bases). V lost 3 bases to trimming and J lost 0 bases, with 14 bases between them. CDR1 and CDR2 (germline): KGHSH, LQKENI. The CDR3 is 16 residues long. This CDR3 reads CASSPITTGANYGYTF. CDR3 bases: TGTGCCAGCTCACCTATAACGACAGGAGCTAACTATGGCTACACCTTC.

This chain joins TRBV4-1 and TRBJ1-5; 7 nucleotides match TRBD1. Germline trimming cut 3 bases from V and 0 bases from J; bases unmatched to any gene: 2. The CDR3 loop spans 15 amino acids. Germline V gene lookup returns CDR1 MGHRA and CDR2 YSYEKL. The CDR3 DNA sequence: TGCGCCAGCAGCCACCACAGGGGTAGCAATCAGCCCCAGCATTTT. This encodes CASSHHRGSNQPQHF.

The genes are TRBV28 and TRBJ1-2, with D tentatively TRBD1 (6 bases). This CDR3 spans 13 amino acids. Between the trimmed V and J ends, which lost 7 bases and 8 bases, there was a span of 17 bases. CDR1 is MDHEN, CDR2 SYDVKM, per germline. Written as DNA, the CDR3 is TGTGCCAGCACCCTAGCCACAGGGAGAGGCTACACCTTC. Amino acids: CASTLATGRGYTF.

The V and J genes are TRBV23-1 and TRBJ2-7, with 9 nucleotides matching TRBD1. TRBV23-1 is reported as an ORF; its role is uncertain. The length of the CDR3 is 15 residues. With 6 bases clipped from V and 2 bases from J, the junction kept 8 bases outside the gene matches. The CDR3 DNA follows: TGCGCCAGCAGCCTCCCCGGACAGGGGCCCTACGAGCAGTACTTC. Its translation is CASSLPGQGPYEQYF.

This rearrangement joins TRBV6-2 or TRBV6-3 to TRBJ2-7, with unresolved D. Trimming cost V 0 bases and J 7 bases, with 4 bases left between them. Germline CDR1 MNHEY, CDR2 SVGEGT. The CDR3 is made up of 11 amino acids. CDR3 coding DNA: TGTGCCAGCAGTTACTCCGGGGAGCAGTACTTC. Its protein is CASSYSGEQYF.

The chain has TRBV24-1 and TRBJ2-7; 12 bases map to TRBD2. Trimming took 4 bases from V and 3 from J; bases not matched to a gene: 6. This CDR3 has 16 amino acids. Germline assignment: CDR1 KGHDR and CDR2 SFDVKD. The CDR3 is CATSESGLAGFYEQYF. The CDR3 DNA reads TGTGCCACCAGTGAATCAGGACTAGCGGGATTCTACGAGCAGTACTTC.

This CDR3 is CASSQGLFRSYNSPLHF. CDR3 DNA: TGTGCCAGCAGCCAGGGACTGTTTAGATCCTATAATTCACCCCTCCACTTT. The chain employs TRBV7-6 and TRBJ1-6; the D gene is possibly TRBD1 (5 bases). V was pared by 5 bases and J by 1 base, with 15 bases between. In germline, CDR1 is SGHVS, CDR2 FNYEAQ. The CDR3 covers 17 residues.

The chain links TRBV9 to TRBJ2-1; no clear D. The CDR3 runs 15 residues. Germline V gene sequence: CDR1 SGDLS, CDR2 YYNGEE. V gave up 2 bases and J gave up 0 bases, with 9 bases separating them. CDR3 sequence (DNA): TGTGCCAGCAGCGTCAGAGGCGACTCCTACAATGAGCAGTTCTTC. Translated: CASSVRGDSYNEQFF.

This chain joins TRBV29-1 and TRBJ2-5, with D perhaps TRBD1 (6 bases). Germline loops: CDR1 SQVTM, CDR2 ANQGSEA. The CDR3 sequence is 12 residues long. Trimming shortened V by 7 bases and J by 2 bases, and 11 bases separated the two germline ends. The CDR3, as DNA: TGCAGCGGCCTCAGGGGTCAAGAGACCCAGTACTTC. Translation gives CSGLRGQETQYF.